Below are 14 T cell receptor beta chains sequenced from a single sample in a study of CD8+CD57+ T cells in acquired aplastic anemia. Genomic DNA constituted the template upon which TCR beta VDJ and CDR3 profiling was performed. TCRdb re-analysed the reads in MiXCR, keeping a single row per CDR3 protein. The data hold 200,000 to 250,000 distinct CDR3 sequences, with 65% observed a single time. Whoever was chosen for sequencing had shown CD8+CD57+ cell expansion by flow cytometry. The sample consisted of sorted CD4+, CD8+, or CD8+CD57+ T cells (not recorded which) from PBMCs. The receptors were gathered from a human donor with aplastic anemia.

This clonotype was detected many times. This sequence joins TRBV7-9 and TRBJ1-2; no reliable D call. The germline CDR1 and CDR2 sequences are SEHNR and FQNEAQ (reference sequence). The V end was cut by 3 bases, the J end by 7 bases, with 15 bases between. This CDR3 spans 14 amino acids. CDR3 bases: TGTGCCAGCAGCTTGACTCTTGGTCCGTCTGGCTACACCTTC. It codes for CASSLTLGPSGYTF.

This clonotype has only one observation. The rearrangement links TRBV9 to TRBJ2-5; 8 bases align to TRBD2. V shed 0 bases and J 4 bases; nucleotides not matched to a gene: 5. CDR3 length: 15 residues. Germline assignment: CDR1 SGDLS and CDR2 YYNGEE. In DNA form, the CDR3 reads TGTGCCAGCAGCGTAGCGCCGGCGGGGGGAGAGACCCAGTACTTC. Translation: CASSVAPAGGETQYF. The full variable domain, in which reference TRBV9 and TRBJ2-5 provide the parts outside the CDR3, is DSGVTQTPKHLITATGQRVTLRCSPRSGDLSVYWYQQSLDQGLQFLIQYYNGEERAKGNILERFSAQQFPDLHSELNLSSLELGDSALYFCASSVAPAGGETQYFGPGTRLLVL.

V usage is TRBV2 and J usage is TRBJ2-7; 8 bases agree with TRBD1. This CDR3 is built from 14 residues. Germline CDR1 reads SNHLY; CDR2 reads FYNNEI. V trimming: 6 bases; J trimming: 5 bases; junction bases outside the gene matches: 9. This CDR3 is CASSLTGVGNEQYF. CDR3 sequence (DNA): TGTGCCAGCAGCCTGACAGGGGTAGGAAACGAGCAGTACTTC.

As concerns this clonotype: One end of the junction does not line up with germline, which may come from a read error. The chain joins TRBV7-3 to TRBJ1-6, with a possible D match to TRBD1 (5 bases). The CDR3 covers 15 residues. Per the germline V gene, CDR1 is SGHTA and CDR2 is FQGTGA. The CDR3: CARSLSAGVDSPLHF. As DNA, the CDR3 is TGTGCCCGCAGCTTAAGTGCGGGGGTGGATTCACCCCTCCACTTT.

The genes are TRBV12-3 or TRBV12-4 and TRBJ2-7; 10 positions agree with TRBD2. The length of the CDR3 is 13 residues. Trimming removed 3 bases from V and 7 bases from J; junction bases left unmatched: 3. The CDR3 coding sequence is TGTGCCAGCAGTTTTAGACTAGCGGGTGAGCAGTACTTC. Its translation is CASSFRLAGEQYF.

A single count supports this clonotype. The genes are TRBV19 and TRBJ1-3; no firm D call. Germline V CDR1 and CDR2: LNHDA, SQIVND (reference sequence). V was trimmed by 3 bases and J by 0 bases, leaving 9 bases between them. There are 15 residues in the CDR3. Written as DNA, the CDR3 is TGTGCCAGTAGTATTTCGGCGATCTCTGGAAACACCATATATTTT. Its translation: CASSISAISGNTIYF.

This clonotype was seen a handful of times. The chain has TRBV7-9 and TRBJ2-3, with unresolved D. CDR1 is SEHNR, CDR2 FQNEAQ, per germline (reference sequence). This CDR3 has 14 amino acids. V shed 2 bases and J shed 1 base, with 7 bases lying between them. In DNA form, the CDR3 reads TGTGCCAGCAGCTTACGTCCAGGCACAGATACGCAGTATTTT. Translation: CASSLRPGTDTQYF.

V is TRBV6-6 and J is TRBJ2-7; D call uncertain. V gave up 7 bases and J gave up 3 bases, with 13 bases separating them. The CDR3 is 13 amino acids. Germline V gene sequence: CDR1 MNHNY, CDR2 SVGAGI (reference sequence). CDR3: CASTPDPNYEQYF. The CDR3 nucleotides are TGTGCCAGCACCCCGGATCCTAACTACGAGCAGTACTTC.

V and J are TRBV7-8 and TRBJ1-1; 9 positions match TRBD1. This CDR3 region has 11 residues. Germline CDR1 reads SGHVS; CDR2 reads FQNEAQ. J gave up 14 bases and V 4 bases, and 5 bases lay outside the gene matches. This chain's CDR3 is CASSSGTGMFF. The CDR3 coding sequence is TGTGCCAGCAGCTCCGGGACAGGGATGTTCTTT.

J is TRBJ1-2 and V is TRBV20-1, with a tentative D call TRBD1 (5 bases). The V end lost 2 bases, the J end lost 2 bases, and 24 bases lay between the germline ends. Germline values: CDR1 DFQATT, CDR2 SNEGSKA (reference sequence). The CDR3 contains 18 residues. The DNA for the CDR3 is TGCAGTGCTAGACCCGTGATGGGGGATCGGACACCGAACTATGGCTACACCTTC. It specifies CSARPVMGDRTPNYGYTF.

This chain uses TRBV5-4 with TRBJ1-2; 8 bases map to TRBD1. CDR1 and CDR2 from the germline V gene are SGHNT and YYREEE (reference sequence). The CDR3 runs 15 residues. The J segment lost 0 bases and the V segment lost 4 bases, leaving 5 bases of the junction unmatched. The CDR3 coding sequence is TGTGCCAGCAGCGAGGACAGGGTAGCTAACTATGGCTACACCTTC. It encodes CASSEDRVANYGYTF.

V usage is TRBV7-9 and J usage is TRBJ1-2, with unresolved D. The germline V and J ends were trimmed by 5 bases and 5 bases, with 12 bases remaining between them. Germline V lookup: CDR1 SEHNR, CDR2 FQNEAQ (reference sequence). The CDR3 contains 13 residues. The CDR3 spells CASSPALGYGYTF. The DNA of the CDR3 is TGTGCCAGCAGCCCCGCGCTGGGGTATGGCTACACCTTC. The complete variable domain, with remaining parts taken from reference TRBV7-9 and TRBJ1-2, reads DTGVSQNPRHKITKRGQNVTFRCDPISEHNRLYWYRQTLGQGPEFLTYFQNEAQLEKSRLLSDRFSAERPKGSFSTLEIQRTEQGDSAMYLCASSPALGYGYTFGSGTRLTVV.

This sequence joins TRBV6-1 and TRBJ2-7; TRBD1 or TRBD2 may be the D gene (5 bases each). V lost 4 bases to trimming and J lost 6 bases, with 16 bases between them. Germline-derived CDR1 and CDR2 are MNHNS and SASEGT. This CDR3 has 14 residues. The DNA of the CDR3 is TGTGCCAGCAGTGTCAGGGAGCAGGGAGCCGAGCAGTACTTC. Translating gives CASSVREQGAEQYF.

In its sample, this clonotype was seen a few times. The chain joins TRBV12-3 or TRBV12-4 to TRBJ1-1; a weak D match, TRBD1 (6 bases). The CDR3 is 11 amino acids. Trimming took 5 bases from V and 6 from J, leaving 7 bases between them. The CDR3 sequence is CASSEGAEAFF. In DNA form, the CDR3 reads TGTGCCAGCAGTGAGGGGGCTGAAGCTTTCTTT.